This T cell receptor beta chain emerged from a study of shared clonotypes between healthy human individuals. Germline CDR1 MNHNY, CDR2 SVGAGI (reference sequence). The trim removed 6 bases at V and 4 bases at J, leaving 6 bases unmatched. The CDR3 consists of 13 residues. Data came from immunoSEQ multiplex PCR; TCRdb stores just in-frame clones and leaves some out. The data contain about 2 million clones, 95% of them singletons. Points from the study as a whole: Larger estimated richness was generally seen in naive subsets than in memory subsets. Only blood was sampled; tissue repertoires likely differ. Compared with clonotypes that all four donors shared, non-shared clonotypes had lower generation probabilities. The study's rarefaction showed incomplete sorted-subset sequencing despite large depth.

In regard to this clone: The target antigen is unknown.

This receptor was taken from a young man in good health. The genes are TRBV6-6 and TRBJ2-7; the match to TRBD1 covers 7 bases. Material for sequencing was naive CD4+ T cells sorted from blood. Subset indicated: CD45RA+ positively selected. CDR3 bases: TGTGCCAGCAGGGGGACAGCAACGTACGAGCAGTACTTC. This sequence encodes CASRGTATYEQYF.